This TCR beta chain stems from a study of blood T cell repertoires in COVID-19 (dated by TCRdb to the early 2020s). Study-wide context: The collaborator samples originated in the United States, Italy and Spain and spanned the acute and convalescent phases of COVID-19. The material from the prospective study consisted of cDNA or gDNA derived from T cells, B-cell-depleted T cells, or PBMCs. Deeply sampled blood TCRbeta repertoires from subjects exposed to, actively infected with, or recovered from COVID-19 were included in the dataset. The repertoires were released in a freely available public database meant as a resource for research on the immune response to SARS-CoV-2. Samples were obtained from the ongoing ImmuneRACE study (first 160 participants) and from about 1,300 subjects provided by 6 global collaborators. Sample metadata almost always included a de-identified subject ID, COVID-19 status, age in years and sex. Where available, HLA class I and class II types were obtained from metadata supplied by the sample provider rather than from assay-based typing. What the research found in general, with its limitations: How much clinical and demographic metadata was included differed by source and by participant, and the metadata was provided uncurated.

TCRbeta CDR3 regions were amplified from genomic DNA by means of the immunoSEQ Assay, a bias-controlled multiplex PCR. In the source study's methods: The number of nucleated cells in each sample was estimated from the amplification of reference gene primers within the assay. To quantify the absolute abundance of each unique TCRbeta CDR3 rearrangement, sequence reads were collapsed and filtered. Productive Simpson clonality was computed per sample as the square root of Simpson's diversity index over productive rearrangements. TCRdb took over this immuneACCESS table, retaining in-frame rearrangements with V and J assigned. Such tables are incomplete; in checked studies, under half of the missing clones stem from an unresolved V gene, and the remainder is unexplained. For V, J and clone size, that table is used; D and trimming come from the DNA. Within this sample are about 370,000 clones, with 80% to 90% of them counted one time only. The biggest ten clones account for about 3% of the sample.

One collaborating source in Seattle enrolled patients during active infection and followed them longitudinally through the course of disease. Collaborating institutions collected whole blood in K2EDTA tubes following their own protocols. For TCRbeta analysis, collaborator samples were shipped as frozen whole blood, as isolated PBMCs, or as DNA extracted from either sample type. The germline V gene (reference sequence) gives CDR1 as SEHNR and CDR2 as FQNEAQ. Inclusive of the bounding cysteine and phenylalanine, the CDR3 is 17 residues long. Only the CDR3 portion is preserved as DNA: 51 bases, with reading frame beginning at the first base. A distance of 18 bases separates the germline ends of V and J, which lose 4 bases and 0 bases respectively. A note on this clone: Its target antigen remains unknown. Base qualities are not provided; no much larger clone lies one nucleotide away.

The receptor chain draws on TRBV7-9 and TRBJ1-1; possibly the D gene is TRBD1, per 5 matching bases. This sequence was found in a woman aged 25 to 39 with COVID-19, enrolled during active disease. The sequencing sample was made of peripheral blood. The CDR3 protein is CASSSQASTGLNTEAFF. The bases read TGTGCCAGCAGCTCTCAAGCTAGTACAGGACTGAACACTGAAGCTTTCTTT.